Listed below are T cell receptor beta chains from one sample, sequenced in a study of blood T cell repertoires in COVID-19. Assay used: immunoSEQ multiplex PCR; TCRdb lists only in-frame clones, some missing. The sample comprises fewer than 300,000 clones, about 80% of which are singletons, and 8% to 10% rests with the top ten. Sequencing was carried out using peripheral blood. The receptors were gathered from a woman between 45 and 60 years old who had recovered from COVID-19. The CDR3 runs from the conserved cysteine through the conserved F or W. The D gene is left open where the match is weak. Not all rows give a size; the values are once, few, many and, for expanded clones, a class.

size	V	J	D	DNA	CDR3
.	TRBV5-1	TRBJ2-1	.	TGCGCCAGCAGCCCGGGGGTAGGGAACTACAATGAGCAGTTCTTC	CASSPGVGNYNEQFF
.	TRBV6-5	TRBJ2-3	TRBD2	TGTGCCAGCAGTTTGGGACTAGGGGACGATACGCAGTATTTT	CASSLGLGDDTQYF
.	TRBV29-1	TRBJ1-1	.	TGCAGCGCCGGGGGGACTGAAGCTTTCTTT	CSAGGTEAFF
.	TRBV27	TRBJ2-7	TRBD2	TGTGCCAGCAAGGTCTCGGGAGGGCCCTACGAGCAGTACTTC	CASKVSGGPYEQYF
.	TRBV4-3	TRBJ1-2	.	TGCGCCAGCAGCCAAGATTGGGCGGTCCGGATGGGGGCGCGGGGCTACACCTTC	CASSQDWAVRMGARGYTF
.	TRBV5-4	TRBJ2-7	TRBD2	TGTGCCAGCAGCTTGTTGGGGACTAGCGGGGGAGAATGGTACTTC	CASSLLGTSGGEWYF
few	TRBV27	TRBJ2-7	.	TGTGCCATAGGTACAGGCTCTGTCTACGAGCAGTACTTC	CAIGTGSVYEQYF
.	TRBV5-4	TRBJ1-6	TRBD1	TGTGCCAGCAGCTATGCACCCCAGGGGGGAAATTCACCCCTCCACTTT	CASSYAPQGGNSPLHF
.	TRBV6-2/TRBV6-3	TRBJ2-7	TRBD2	TGTGCCAGCAGTATTACCCGAGGCGGGAGCTCCTACGAGCAGTACTTC	CASSITRGGSSYEQYF
.	TRBV27	TRBJ1-2	TRBD1	TGTGCCAGCAGTTTGTTGGGACAGGGGGCCTATGGCTACACCTTC	CASSLLGQGAYGYTF
few	TRBV7-3	TRBJ2-3	TRBD2	TGTGCCAGCAGCTTAAGCGGGGGGGCTAGCACAGATACGCAGTATTTT	CASSLSGGASTDTQYF